This T cell receptor beta chain is from a study of CD8 T cells in Susac syndrome. Study details: Active disease was present in more than 5 of the sequenced Susac syndrome patients, and remission in eight.

Reverse transcription of about 0.5 to 1 ug RNA used random hexamers. TCR beta CDR3 was amplified by immunoSEQ multiplex PCR. This amplification extended across 54 Vbeta and 13 Jbeta segments. TCRdb itself ran the immunoSEQ multiplex PCR reads through MiXCR, one entry per CDR3 protein. The sample yields some 110,000 distinct CDR3 sequences, around 94% seen once. In its sample, this clonotype was seen a few times. Per the germline V gene, CDR1 is SGHDN and CDR2 is FVKESK. Trimming left V 9 bases short and J 1 base short, with 7 bases between. This CDR3 contains 11 residues. The sequence was collected from a human donor with Susac syndrome. Sequencing was carried out using CD8+ T cells from PBMCs. The rearrangement links TRBV14 to TRBJ2-7, with D possibly TRBD1 on 6 matching bases. CDR3 DNA: TGTGCCAGTAGGGGGTCCTACGAGCAGTACTTC. Translating gives CASRGSYEQYF.